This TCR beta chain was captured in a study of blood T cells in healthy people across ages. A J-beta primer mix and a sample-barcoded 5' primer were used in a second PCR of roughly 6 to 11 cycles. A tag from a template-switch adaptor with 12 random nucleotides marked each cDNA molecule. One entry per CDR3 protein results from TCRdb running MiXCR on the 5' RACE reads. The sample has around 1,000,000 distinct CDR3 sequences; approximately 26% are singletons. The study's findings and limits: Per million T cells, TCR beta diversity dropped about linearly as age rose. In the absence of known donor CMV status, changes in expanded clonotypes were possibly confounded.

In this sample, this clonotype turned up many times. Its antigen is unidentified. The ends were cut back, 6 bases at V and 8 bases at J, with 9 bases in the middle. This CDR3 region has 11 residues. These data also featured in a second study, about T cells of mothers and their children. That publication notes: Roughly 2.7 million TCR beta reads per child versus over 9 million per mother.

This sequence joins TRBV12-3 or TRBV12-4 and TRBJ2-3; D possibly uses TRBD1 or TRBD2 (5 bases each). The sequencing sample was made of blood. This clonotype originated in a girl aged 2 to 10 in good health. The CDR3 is CASRDGTTQYF. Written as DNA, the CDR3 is TGTGCCAGCAGGGATGGGACTACGCAGTATTTT.